The subject of this entry is one TCR beta chain. The table lists this clonotype with many counts. The antigen it recognizes is unknown. There are no base qualities to consult, and no much larger clone falls within one base. These data are taken from a study of T-cell memory formation after mild COVID-19 (dated by TCRdb to about 2021). Study-level background: TCR sequence clusters from the two donors were largely donor specific. The cohort was made up of two young adult volunteers, one female and one male, who were previously healthy. In a couple of donors, T-cell clones that expanded and contracted after mild COVID-19 were tracked by sequencing TCRalpha and TCRbeta repertoires over time. General conclusions and limits of the study: From day 15 to 85, contracting clones showed balanced CD4/CD8 phenotypes, whereas a second wave of clones that expanded from day 15 to 37 leaned towards CD4+. SARS-CoV-2 specificity was not confirmed for the second-wave clones peaking on day 37. Some responding clones were found in pre-infection memory, which suggests that pre-existing cross-reactive memory T cells took part in the SARS-CoV-2 response. Only a couple of mild cases were covered in the study, and larger cohorts including severe cases with pre-infection samples were considered necessary. Contracting CD4+ clones appeared mostly in the CM and EM memory subsets, whereas CD8+ clones were enriched in EMRA.

Sequenced using an Illumina NovaSeq 6000. cDNA libraries for TCRalpha and TCRbeta were prepared by 5'RACE using constant-segment primers, with sample barcodes and unique molecular identifiers added. Trizol reagent was used to extract RNA from every sample. Amplification of the libraries took two PCR steps, and the second step added a second sample barcode plus Illumina TruSeq adapters. Libraries were sequenced on an Illumina NovaSeq with 2 x 150 bp paired-end reads. The source study handled its data this way. With migec v1.2.7, reads were demultiplexed and then collapsed into UMI-guided consensus sequences. Using mixcr v2.1.11, UMI consensuses were aligned to TRA and TRB V and J templates and then assembled into clonotypes. Clonotypes were classified as expanded or contracted when called significant by both edgeR and NoisET, with noise models trained on biological replicates. edgeR calls used a false discovery rate-adjusted p below 0.01 and a log2 fold-change threshold of 1. PCA with hierarchical clustering of max-normalized trajectories of the 1000 most abundant clonotypes was used as exploratory dynamics analysis. Separately sequenced CD4+ and CD8+ repertoires were used to assign a CD4 or CD8 phenotype to each responding clone. TCRdb reprocessed the public reads (quality trimming at Q25 with fastp, clone calling with MiXCR) and kept in-frame beta chains. Rows are combined by CDR3 protein, so each entry shows the most common genes and DNA. TCRdb, not the original authors, processed these V and J calls. A total of over 15,000 distinct CDR3 sequences appear in this sample, approximately 23% of them only once. The ten most abundant clones make up roughly three fifths of the sample.

At the junction V is shortened by 5 bases and J by 6 bases, with 10 bases in between. The CDR3 contains 13 residues, cysteine and phenylalanine counted. Only the CDR3 part of the read is kept: 39 bases, read in frame from the first base. PBMCs were isolated by Ficoll-Paque density gradient centrifugation. The rearranged chain carries TRBV12-3 or TRBV12-4 and TRBJ1-4; the D gene assignment is ambiguous. The sample was PBMCs or a T cell subset sorted from them (not recorded which). This sequence originates from a man aged 18 to 30 who had mild COVID-19 (a few samples of this study predate the infection). The sample titles of this study are shuffled in the database, so cell type and time point are left out; the donor was told from shared clones. The nucleotide sequence reads TGTGCCAGCAGTCCCGACACGGATGAAAAACTGTTTTTT. This codes for CASSPDTDEKLFF.